The source of this T cell receptor (beta chain) is a study of Ad26.COV2.S vaccination and SARS-CoV-2 variants. Study results and caveats: Substantial breadth in spike-specific CD8+ and CD4+ T cell responses was reportedly seen after vaccination.

Sample treatment: over 15 received Ad26.COV2.S at low or high dose, single or two shots; roughly five received placebo; per-sample allocation not given. Sampling happened 63 days after the first vaccine or placebo injection. The CDR3 loop spans 11 amino acids. CDR1 and CDR2 from the germline V gene are LGHDT and YNNKEL (reference sequence). V lost 4 bases and J 3 bases, leaving 4 bases between the germline ends. As concerns this clone: Its matching antigen is unknown.

Using immunoSEQ multiplex PCR, the repertoire was profiled, and TCRdb retains in-frame clones only, with some absent. The repertoire holds some 370,000 clones, with about four fifths as singletons. The specimen comprised peripheral blood, sampled in a trial of Ad26.COV2.S vaccine versus placebo. The gene calls are TRBV3-1 (or the pseudogene TRBV3-2) and TRBJ2-7; D not certain. This clonotype was sampled from a person between 18 and 65 years old who received the Ad26.COV2.S COVID-19 vaccine or a placebo. As DNA, the CDR3 is TGTGCCAGCAGCCTCGGCTACGAGCAGTACTTC. Protein sequence: CASSLGYEQYF.